This TCR beta chain was identified during a study of Ad26.COV2.S vaccination and SARS-CoV-2 variants. Across the whole study: The donor participated in the COV1001 trial, in its Ad26.COV2.S arm.

CDR3 length equals 16 residues. Looked up from germline, CDR1 is MNHEY and CDR2 is SVGAGI. Unmatched junction bases numbered 7, after V lost 2 bases and J lost 1 base. This clone came up once. Treatment in this sample: around 19 received Ad26.COV2.S at low or high dose, single or two shots; several received placebo; per-sample allocation not given. Specimen acquisition occurred on day 63 following the initial vaccine or placebo injection. Participants' vaccine, an Ad26 vector, delivered Wuhan-strain SARS-CoV-2 spike. Assay used: immunoSEQ multiplex PCR; TCRdb lists only in-frame clones, some missing. This table has around 450,000 clones, 90% appearing once.

J is TRBJ1-1 and V is TRBV6-5, with 7 bases aligning to TRBD1. Sequencing used peripheral blood, obtained in a trial of Ad26.COV2.S vaccine versus placebo. The TCR originated in a person between 18 and 59 years old who received the Ad26.COV2.S COVID-19 vaccine or a placebo. The CDR3 here is CASSYTHRGWNTEAFF. In nucleotides, the CDR3 is TGTGCCAGCAGTTACACGCACAGGGGCTGGAACACTGAAGCTTTCTTT.